Following are 26 T cell receptor beta chains from one sample sequenced in a study of blood T cell repertoires in COVID-19. This table comes from immunoSEQ multiplex PCR, and its TCRdb copy is limited to in-frame clones, with some not included. The sample has around 120,000 clones; 80% to 90% are singletons. Sequencing was performed on peripheral blood. These TCRs come from a man aged 70-80 years who had recovered from COVID-19.

The rearrangement joins TRBV12-3 or TRBV12-4 to TRBJ2-5; TRBD1 is a possible D gene (6 bases). V lost 4 bases, J lost 5 bases, and 11 bases lay in between. The CDR3 sequence is 13 residues long. This chain's CDR3 is CASSYRVHETQYF. The CDR3 DNA reads TGTGCCAGCAGTTACAGGGTCCACGAGACCCAGTACTTC.

This sequence joins TRBV11-3 and TRBJ2-2; D is ambiguous. V was pared by 0 bases and J by 4 bases, with 3 bases between. Germline CDR1 reads SGHNT; CDR2 reads YENEEA. This CDR3 has 13 residues. This CDR3 reads CASSLDLTGELFF. As DNA, the CDR3 is TGTGCCAGCAGCTTAGATCTCACCGGGGAGCTGTTTTTT. Combining the CDR3 with reference TRBV11-3 and TRBJ2-2 gives the whole variable domain EAGVVQSPRYKIIEKKQPVAFWCNPISGHNTLYWYLQNLGQGPELLIRYENEEAVDDSQLPKDRFSAERLKGVDSTLKIQPAELGDSAVYLCASSLDLTGELFFGEGSRLTVL.

V and J are TRBV5-6 and TRBJ2-7; tentative D call: TRBD1 (7 bases). Trimming stripped 2 bases from V and 4 bases from J, with 13 bases between. CDR3 length: 14 residues. CDR1 SGHDT and CDR2 YYEEEE come from the germline V gene. The DNA for the CDR3 is TGTGCCAGCAGCTTTCAGGGGGGAACGTACGAGCAGTACTTC. Protein sequence: CASSFQGGTYEQYF.

This chain connects TRBV10-2 to TRBJ2-7, with TRBD1 as a possible D gene (6 bases). Trimming took 3 bases from V and 2 from J, leaving 14 bases between them. CDR1 WSHSY and CDR2 SAAADI come from the germline V gene. The CDR3 runs to 15 residues. CDR3 sequence reads: CASSDHGRGTYEQYF. CDR3 nucleotides: TGCGCCAGCAGTGATCATGGCAGGGGCACCTACGAGCAGTACTTC.

The chain carries TRBV18 and TRBJ1-2; the match to TRBD1 covers 7 bases. This CDR3 contains 14 residues. V lost 3 bases and J lost 2; bases outside the gene matches: 3. Per the germline V gene, CDR1 is KGHSH and CDR2 is LQKENI. CDR3 bases: TGTGCCAGCTCACCGGGACAGCAGAACTATGGCTACACCTTC. It codes for CASSPGQQNYGYTF.

The rearrangement uses TRBV2 and TRBJ2-2; D call uncertain. Germline-derived CDR1 and CDR2 are SNHLY and FYNNEI. The CDR3 totals 13 residues. The germline V and J ends were trimmed by 8 bases and 1 base, with 8 bases remaining between them. The CDR3 sequence: CASGRQNTGELFF. In nucleotides, the CDR3 is TGTGCCAGCGGTCGACAGAACACCGGGGAGCTGTTTTTT.

The chain has TRBV10-2 and TRBJ2-5, with 8 nucleotides matching TRBD2. Germline V gene sequence: CDR1 WSHSY, CDR2 SAAADI. The CDR3 is made up of 15 amino acids. V was pared by 3 bases and J by 5 bases, with 8 bases of the junction left unmatched. The CDR3 nucleotides are TGCGCCAGCAGTGACCCGGGACTAGTTTTGGAGACCCAGTACTTC. Residues: CASSDPGLVLETQYF.

The sample holds a few counts of this clone. This chain links TRBV27 with TRBJ2-4, with D possibly TRBD1 on 5 matching bases. In germline, CDR1 is MNHEY, CDR2 SMNVEV (reference sequence). The CDR3 is made up of 15 amino acids. Trimming pared 6 bases from V and 1 base from J, leaving 13 bases between. This CDR3 reads CASRPAGWAKNIQYF. The CDR3 coding sequence is TGTGCCAGCAGACCCGCAGGGTGGGCCAAAAACATTCAGTACTTC.

The chain has TRBV29-1 and TRBJ1-2, with unresolved D. The V and J ends lost 5 bases and 4 bases respectively, with 11 bases between them. There are 12 residues in the CDR3. Looked up from germline, CDR1 is SQVTM and CDR2 is ANQGSEA. This CDR3 reads CSVTPGAYGYTF. CDR3 nucleotide sequence: TGCAGCGTTACCCCGGGTGCCTATGGCTACACCTTC.

The chain recombines TRBV2 with TRBJ2-1; D ambiguous. Trimming removed 6 bases from V and 5 bases from J, with 14 bases in between. Germline CDR1 reads SNHLY; CDR2 reads FYNNEI. This CDR3 is 14 amino acids long. The CDR3 loop reads CASSQARFDNEQFF. CDR3 nucleotide sequence: TGTGCCAGCAGCCAGGCCCGGTTCGACAATGAGCAGTTCTTC.

This chain connects TRBV19 to TRBJ2-7; TRBD1 might be the D (6 bases). Germline lookup yields CDR1 LNHDA and CDR2 SQIVND (reference sequence). The CDR3 runs to 14 residues. The V end was cut by 2 bases, the J end by 3 bases, with 11 bases between. DNA of the CDR3: TGTGCCAGTAGTATAACGTGGACAGACTACGAGCAGTACTTC. It encodes CASSITWTDYEQYF.

This chain joins TRBV18 and TRBJ2-7; perhaps TRBD1 as D (5 bases). The germline V gene encodes CDR1 KGHSH and CDR2 LQKENI. CDR3 size: 13 residues. The V end was cut by 2 bases, the J end by 2 bases, with 7 bases between. The CDR3 DNA reads TGTGCCAGCTCACCAGCAGGGACCTACGAGCAGTACTTC. Translation: CASSPAGTYEQYF.

Turning to this clone: Other DNA sequences in the same sample also yield this CDR3. This chain uses TRBV6-5 with TRBJ2-5, with TRBD2 as a possible D gene (6 bases). Looked up from germline, CDR1 is MNHEY and CDR2 is SVGAGI. V lost 0 bases, J lost 1 base, and 9 bases lay in between. This CDR3 is built from 15 residues. The CDR3 region is CASSYSRTTQETQYF. CDR3 nucleotides: TGTGCCAGCAGTTACTCGAGGACTACCCAAGAGACCCAGTACTTC.

The chain joins TRBV7-9 to TRBJ2-7, with TRBD1 identical over 10 bases. In germline, CDR1 is SEHNR, CDR2 FQNEAQ (reference sequence). The CDR3 has 14 residues. V lost 8 bases, J lost 3 bases, and 7 bases stayed unmatched. The CDR3 nucleotides are TGTGCCAGCCTACCCTGGGACAGGGGCTACGAGCAGTACTTC. This sequence encodes CASLPWDRGYEQYF.

The count of this clone is one. The chain has TRBV3-1 (or the pseudogene TRBV3-2) and TRBJ2-7; TRBD1 matches at 8 bases. The CDR3 totals 14 residues. Per germline, CDR1 LGHDT and CDR2 YNNKEL (reference sequence). J lost 1 base, V lost 4 bases, and 3 bases had no gene match. The CDR3 is CASSPQGASYEQYF. The CDR3 DNA sequence: TGTGCCAGCAGCCCCCAGGGGGCTTCCTACGAGCAGTACTTC.

CDR3 sequence: CASSEPGQGYNEQFF. For the CDR3, the DNA is TGTGCCAGCAGTGAACCTGGACAGGGCTACAATGAGCAGTTCTTC. The gene calls are TRBV25-1 and TRBJ2-1; the match to TRBD1 covers 8 bases. The germline gives CDR1 MGHDK, CDR2 SYGVNS. V dropped 2 bases and J dropped 3; count of bases not matched to a gene: 3. The CDR3 length is 15 residues.

V usage is TRBV5-8 and J usage is TRBJ1-6, with D uncertain. The CDR3 has 14 residues. Germline V gene sequence: CDR1 SGHTS, CDR2 YDEGEE. Trimming cost V 0 bases and J 7 bases, with 8 bases left between them. The chain's CDR3 is CASSLVELNSPLHF. DNA for the CDR3: TGTGCCAGCAGCTTGGTAGAGCTCAATTCACCCCTCCACTTT.

This chain connects TRBV4-3 to TRBJ2-2; 8 bases are a match to TRBD2. J was trimmed by 7 bases and V by 5 bases; bases with no gene match: 9. CDR1 LGHNA and CDR2 YSLEER come from the germline V gene. This CDR3 comprises 15 residues. The CDR3 reads CASSSSQRENGELFF. The CDR3 nucleotides read TGCGCCAGCAGCTCTTCTCAGCGGGAGAACGGGGAGCTGTTTTTT.

This chain uses TRBV6-2 or TRBV6-3 with TRBJ2-5, with D perhaps TRBD2 (5 bases). V was trimmed by 0 bases and J by 0 bases, leaving 14 bases between them. The CDR3 loop spans 17 amino acids. Looked up from germline, CDR1 is MNHEY and CDR2 is SVGEGT. This CDR3 reads CASSYSRVLGYQETQYF. CDR3 in DNA: TGTGCCAGCAGTTACTCGCGGGTTTTGGGGTACCAAGAGACCCAGTACTTC.

This clone was observed a single time. This rearrangement joins TRBV11-1 to TRBJ2-7; D gene uncertain. CDR3 size: 13 residues. Trimming removed 1 base at V and 2 bases at J, with 6 bases between. Germline V gene lookup returns CDR1 SGHAT and CDR2 FQDESV (reference sequence). The CDR3 here is CASSLDRTYEQYF. CDR3 DNA sequence: TGTGCCAGCAGCTTAGACAGAACCTACGAGCAGTACTTC.

This clone was observed a handful of times. The chain carries TRBV7-9 and TRBJ2-7, with D possibly TRBD1 on 5 matching bases. The germline V and J ends were trimmed by 5 bases and 3 bases, with 11 bases remaining between them. The germline CDR1 and CDR2 sequences are SEHNR and FQNEAQ (reference sequence). The CDR3 loop spans 13 amino acids. CDR3 region: CASSPTAYYEQYF. The CDR3 DNA sequence: TGTGCCAGCAGCCCGACAGCTTACTACGAGCAGTACTTC.

The V and J genes are TRBV30 and TRBJ1-2; the D is unclear. The CDR3 has 13 residues. V shed 4 bases and J shed 4 bases, with 13 bases lying between them. CDR1 GTSNPN and CDR2 SVGIG come from the germline V gene (reference sequence). This CDR3 is CAWNPLGLYGYTF. CDR3 coding DNA: TGTGCCTGGAACCCTCTAGGTCTCTATGGCTACACCTTC.

The chain is built from TRBV15 and TRBJ2-3; D is undetermined. The CDR3 is 14 amino acids. Trimming removed 5 bases at V and 0 bases at J, with 9 bases between. Germline-derived CDR1 and CDR2 are LNHNV and YYDKDF (reference sequence). The CDR3 coding sequence is TGTGCCACCAGCTCCGACTTTAGCACAGATACGCAGTATTTT. Protein: CATSSDFSTDTQYF.

V usage is TRBV4-3 and J usage is TRBJ1-4, with TRBD1 as a possible D gene (5 bases). The CDR3 runs to 15 residues. CDR1 LGHNA and CDR2 YSLEER come from the germline V gene. V lost 1 base to trimming and J lost 0 bases, with 6 bases between them. CDR3: CASSQVRATNEKLFF. The DNA for the CDR3 is TGCGCCAGCAGCCAAGTCAGGGCAACTAATGAAAAACTGTTTTTT.

The V call is TRBV10-3, the J call TRBJ1-1; TRBD1 might be the D (5 bases). With 7 bases removed from V and 3 bases from J, the gap between germline ends came to 12 bases. CDR1 is ENHRY, CDR2 SYGVKD, per germline. The CDR3 totals 13 residues. This chain's CDR3 is CAITFGRDTEAFF. CDR3 coding DNA: TGTGCCATCACCTTTGGCAGGGACACTGAAGCTTTCTTT.

The chain has TRBV4-2 and TRBJ2-5; 8 positions agree with TRBD2. J gave up 4 bases and V 4 bases, and 8 bases lay outside the gene matches. Germline V gene lookup returns CDR1 LGHNA and CDR2 YNFKEQ. The length of the CDR3 is 15 residues. The CDR3 loop is CASSLSSGNAETQYF. The CDR3 DNA reads TGTGCCAGCAGCCTGAGTAGCGGGAACGCAGAGACCCAGTACTTC.